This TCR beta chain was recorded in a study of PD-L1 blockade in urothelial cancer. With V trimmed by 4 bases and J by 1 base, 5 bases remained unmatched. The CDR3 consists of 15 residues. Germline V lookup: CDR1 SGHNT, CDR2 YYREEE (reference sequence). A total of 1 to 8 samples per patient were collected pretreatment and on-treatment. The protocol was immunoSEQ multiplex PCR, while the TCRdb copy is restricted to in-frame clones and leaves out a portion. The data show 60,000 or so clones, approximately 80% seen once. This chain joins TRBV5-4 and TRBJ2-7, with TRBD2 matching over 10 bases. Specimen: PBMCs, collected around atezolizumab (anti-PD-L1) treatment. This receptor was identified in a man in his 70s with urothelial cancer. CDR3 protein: CASSPGLAESYEQYF. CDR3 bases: TGTGCCAGCAGCCCAGGACTAGCGGAATCCTACGAGCAGTACTTC.